The entry below gives a single TCR beta chain sequence along with its context. In the original workflow: Researchers report that nucleated cell counts were estimated from reference gene primer amplification. TCRdb's copy holds only in-frame clones and misses some; the assay was immunoSEQ multiplex PCR. V, J and clone size are taken as reported in that table, and D and trimming were inferred from the DNA itself. Here the sample spans 250,000 to 300,000 clones, approximately 88% being singletons. The record originates from a study of blood T cell repertoires in COVID-19. Study as a whole: The United States, Italy and Spain were the sources of the acute and convalescent COVID-19 samples. PBMCs, B-cell-depleted T cells, or T cells were the source of the cDNA or gDNA that made up the material.

The CDR3 contains 16 residues. CDR1 is LNHDA, CDR2 SQIVND, per germline (reference sequence). V shed 3 bases, J shed 9 bases, and the junction held 9 bases outside the gene matches. Sample: peripheral blood. The V and J genes are TRBV19 and TRBJ1-6, with TRBD1 matching over 9 bases. The receptor was derived from a woman in her 30s with acute or convalescent COVID-19. The CDR3 here is CASSIQGTGYRSPLHF. CDR3 nucleotides: TGTGCCAGTAGTATCCAGGGGACAGGGTATCGTTCACCCCTCCACTTT.